The 31 T cell receptor beta chains reported below all come from one sample, sequenced in a study of CXCR3-negative and CXCR3-positive naive CD8 T cells. In preparing the TRB cDNA libraries, 5' RACE with UMI labels was used. TCRdb reanalyzed the 5' RACE reads and collapses them to one entry per CDR3 protein, without DNA. This table holds roughly 89,000 distinct CDR3 sequences. Sequencing was done on a sample of naive CXCR3- CD8+ T cells from blood. Indicated subset: CD45RO-CCR7+CD27+CD95- naive CD8+ T cells lacking CXCR3 (TNR3-). The source is a human donor in good health. Some clones in this sample may be carry-over from other donors' samples.

The chain employs TRBV27 and TRBJ2-7. The CDR3 is made up of 16 amino acids. CDR1 MNHEY and CDR2 SMNVEV come from the germline V gene (reference sequence). CDR3: CASSFSALLNSYEQYF.

This chain joins TRBV2 and TRBJ1-2. This CDR3 spans 16 amino acids. CDR1 SNHLY and CDR2 FYNNEI come from the germline V gene. The CDR3 loop reads CASRDYDFSPMYGYTF.

This sequence joins TRBV20-1 and TRBJ2-5; TCRdb selects TRBD2, and the lack of DNA leaves this call unchecked. This CDR3 comprises 12 residues. The V gene's germline CDR1 is DFQATT and CDR2 SNEGSKA (reference sequence). CDR3 sequence: CSARVERETQYF.

V and J are TRBV6-5 and TRBJ1-1. CDR3 length: 11 amino acids. Germline CDR1 MNHEY, CDR2 SVGAGI. CDR3 amino acids: CASSSTTEAFF.

This chain links TRBV20-1 with TRBJ2-3; with no DNA, the TCRdb D assignment of TRBD2 cannot be verified. CDR3 size: 18 residues. Per germline, CDR1 DFQATT and CDR2 SNEGSKA (reference sequence). CDR3 in amino acids: CSSNLAFTWGDLTDTQYF.

V and J are TRBV7-9 and TRBJ2-7; checking the TCRdb D call of TRBD1 is not possible without DNA. Germline values: CDR1 SEHNR, CDR2 FQNEAQ (reference sequence). The CDR3 sequence is 15 residues long. The chain's CDR3 is CASSRGTGGEYEQYF.

The chain uses TRBV29-1 and TRBJ2-5; TCRdb returns TRBD1, unconfirmable since there is no DNA. Per the germline V gene, CDR1 is SQVTM and CDR2 is ANQGSEA. The CDR3 extends over 13 amino acids. CDR3 sequence: CSVSPGAGETQYF. Full variable domain (outside the CDR3, taken from reference TRBV29-1 and TRBJ2-5): SAVISQKPSRDICQRGTSLTIQCQVDSQVTMMFWYRQQPGQSLTLIATANQGSEATYESGFVIDKFPISRPNLTFSTLTVSNMSPEDSSIYLCSVSPGAGETQYFGPGTRLLVL.

The rearrangement joins TRBV12-3 or TRBV12-4 to TRBJ2-5; the TRBD1 assignment by TCRdb is unverifiable without DNA. This CDR3 has 14 amino acids. The CDR3: CASRPPDSSVAQYF.

The chain uses TRBV7-6 and TRBJ2-5; there is no DNA to check the TCRdb D call of TRBD1. The V gene's germline CDR1 is SGHVS and CDR2 FNYEAQ. The CDR3 loop spans 16 amino acids. The CDR3 here is CASSLEYPGDQETQYF.

J is TRBJ2-1 and V is TRBV9; TCRdb outputs TRBD1, but without DNA this stays unchecked. The CDR3 contains 15 residues. Germline V gives CDR1 SGDLS, CDR2 YYNGEE. The CDR3 reads CASRPGTGTYNEQFF.

The V call is TRBV4-3, the J call TRBJ2-7; TCRdb lists TRBD1, though no DNA is available to test this call. CDR1 and CDR2 from the germline V gene are LGHNA and YSLEER. The CDR3 length is 14 residues. This chain's CDR3 is CASSHGTGSYEQYF.

This rearrangement joins TRBV12-3 or TRBV12-4 to TRBJ2-3; TCRdb designates TRBD2, a call that cannot be tested without DNA. The CDR3 has 15 residues. This chain's CDR3 is CASSLTPRSTDTQYF.

This sequence joins TRBV29-1 and TRBJ2-7; TCRdb's D call of TRBD1 is untestable without DNA. Per germline, CDR1 SQVTM and CDR2 ANQGSEA. The CDR3 has 13 residues. CDR3: CSVGGGNSYEQYF.

V gene TRBV20-1 combines with J gene TRBJ2-1. Looked up from germline, CDR1 is DFQATT and CDR2 is SNEGSKA (reference sequence). The CDR3 runs to 15 residues. CDR3 residues: CSARDGGGNYNEQFF.

This chain links TRBV5-6 with TRBJ2-1; there is no DNA to check the TCRdb D call of TRBD1. Germline lookup yields CDR1 SGHDT and CDR2 YYEEEE. CDR3 length equals 14 residues. The CDR3 sequence: CASSFWGQHNEQFF.

V gene TRBV12-3 or TRBV12-4 combines with J gene TRBJ2-1. The CDR3 length is 13 residues. CDR3: CASSGTPYNEQFF.

The chain recombines TRBV15 with TRBJ2-7; absent DNA, TCRdb's TRBD1 call cannot be checked. The CDR3 spans 16 residues. CDR1 and CDR2 from the germline V gene are LNHNV and YYDKDF (reference sequence). CDR3 sequence: CATSRDLFRGEYEQYF.

This chain links TRBV30 with TRBJ1-1; with no DNA, the TCRdb D assignment of TRBD1 cannot be verified. CDR1 and CDR2 (germline): GTSNPN, SVGIG (reference sequence). This CDR3 has 13 amino acids. Here the CDR3 reads CAWSPGQGLEAFF.

This chain uses TRBV7-9 with TRBJ2-1. The CDR3 is 13 amino acids. Germline V gene sequence: CDR1 SEHNR, CDR2 FQNEAQ (reference sequence). The CDR3 is CASSLYLYNEQFF.

The chain joins TRBV11-2 to TRBJ1-6; TCRdb designates TRBD1, a call that cannot be tested without DNA. This CDR3 is built from 17 residues. Germline V gives CDR1 SGHAT, CDR2 FQNNGV. CDR3 region: CASSLQGSYGGASPLHF.

The rearrangement links TRBV4-3 to TRBJ1-6. From germline, CDR1 is LGHNA and CDR2 YSLEER. There are 15 residues in the CDR3. The CDR3 region is CASSQDQSWDSPLHF.

V gene TRBV29-1 combines with J gene TRBJ1-2; TCRdb calls TRBD1, which cannot be checked without DNA. CDR3 length equals 14 residues. Germline assignment: CDR1 SQVTM and CDR2 ANQGSEA. The CDR3: CSVDGTGGAGGYTF.

This sequence joins TRBV11-2 and TRBJ2-1; the TCRdb call, TRBD1, lacks DNA for checking. Germline CDR1 and CDR2: SGHAT and FQNNGV. The CDR3 covers 15 residues. The chain's CDR3 is CASSLMRGGLDEQFF.

The genes are TRBV7-9 and TRBJ2-7; TCRdb outputs TRBD2, but without DNA this stays unchecked. This CDR3 has 13 amino acids. Germline-derived CDR1 and CDR2 are SEHNR and FQNEAQ (reference sequence). CDR3 in amino acids: CASTTPGGQEQYF.

This chain joins TRBV6-2 or TRBV6-3 and TRBJ2-2; TCRdb's D gene call, TRBD1, goes unchecked for lack of DNA. The CDR3 spans 14 residues. Germline V lookup: CDR1 MNHEY, CDR2 SVGEGT. The CDR3 spells CASSTGTDNGELFF.

CDR3 protein: CASSPSSDLQDEQFF. The V call is TRBV7-9, the J call TRBJ2-1. Germline CDR1 reads SEHNR; CDR2 reads FQNEAQ (reference sequence). This CDR3 comprises 15 residues.

This chain uses TRBV7-9 with TRBJ2-5; TCRdb's D call, TRBD2, is unchecked because there is no DNA. This CDR3 is built from 14 residues. Per the germline V gene, CDR1 is SEHNR and CDR2 is FQNEAQ (reference sequence). This CDR3 is CASSPLAGEETQYF.

This CDR3 reads CASSQEVGGAYTDTQYF. V gene TRBV14 combines with J gene TRBJ2-3; TCRdb's D call, TRBD1, is unchecked because there is no DNA. From germline, CDR1 is SGHDN and CDR2 FVKESK. The CDR3 loop spans 17 amino acids.

V and J are TRBV7-8 and TRBJ2-7; TCRdb reports TRBD2, a call that lacks DNA to check it against. The CDR3 sequence is 19 residues long. Germline CDR1 reads SGHVS; CDR2 reads FQNEAQ. The chain's CDR3 is CASSLWAVGHEQVPYEQYF.

The genes are TRBV29-1 and TRBJ1-3; TCRdb's D call of TRBD1 is untestable without DNA. Germline CDR1 reads SQVTM; CDR2 reads ANQGSEA. This CDR3 comprises 15 residues. The CDR3 is CSVGQGAVAGNTIYF.

The genes are TRBV28 and TRBJ1-5; no DNA is available, so the TRBD1 call from TCRdb remains unchecked. The V gene's germline CDR1 is MDHEN and CDR2 SYDVKM. CDR3 size: 17 residues. The CDR3 reads CASSFSSTGGLDQPQHF.